The rows below give T cell receptor beta chains drawn from one sample of a study of T cell changes during pregnancy in multiple sclerosis. Using immunoSEQ multiplex PCR, the repertoire was profiled, and TCRdb retains in-frame clones only, with some absent. Seen here are approximately 43,000 clones, roughly 84% observed once, and the top ten hold around 0.7%. Sequenced here: CD4+ T cells from peripheral blood mononuclear cells, sampled before pregnancy. The receptors here all came from a female donor with multiple sclerosis, enrolled in a pregnancy study. Each CDR3 is given with its conserved first and last residue. Size tells how often a clone was seen (once, few, many) or the class of an expanded clone, and some rows leave it out.

>-|TRBV7-8
CASSPGTGNGYTF
>-|TRBV7-7
CASSLGMRTGVNQPQHF
>-|TRBV11-3
CASSSIGPGELFF
>-|TRBV6-6
CASREVNTYEQYF
>-|TRBV5-1
CASNPGMETQYF
>-|TRBV18
CASSPPIGTGQETQYF
>-|TRBV5-1
CASKQGSADTQYF
>-|TRBV5-6
CASSLERGTGTDTQYF
>-|TRBV5-1
CASSLEPGQGPVYYEQYF
>-|TRBV4-1
CASSQDIHQGTHTEAFF
>-|TRBV2
CASSTTGRDTEAFF
>once|TRBV7-3
CASSLQGGDGYTF
>once|TRBV19
CASSIRRGETQYF
>-|TRBV19
CASSLGGLYGYTF
>once|TRBV9
CASSVGGAREYGYTF
>-|TRBV29-1
CSVHQGLGQPQHF
>-|TRBV30
CAWSVPEGRGIGYTF
>-|TRBV2
CASMGGSSYEQYF
>-|TRBV2
CASSEQVNTEAFF
>-|TRBV7-2
CASSPTFYVAEAFF
>-|TRBV28
CASSLRRNTGELFF